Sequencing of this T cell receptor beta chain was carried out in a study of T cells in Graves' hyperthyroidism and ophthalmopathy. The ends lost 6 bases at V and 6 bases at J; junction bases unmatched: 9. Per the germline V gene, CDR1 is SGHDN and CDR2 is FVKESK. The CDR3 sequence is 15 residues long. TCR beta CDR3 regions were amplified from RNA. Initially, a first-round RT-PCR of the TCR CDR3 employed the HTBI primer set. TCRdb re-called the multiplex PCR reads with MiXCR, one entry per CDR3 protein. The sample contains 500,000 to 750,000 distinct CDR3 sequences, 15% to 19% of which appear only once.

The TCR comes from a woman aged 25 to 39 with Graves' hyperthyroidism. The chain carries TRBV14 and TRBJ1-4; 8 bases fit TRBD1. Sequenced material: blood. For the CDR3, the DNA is TGTGCCAGCAGTCAAAAGACAGGGGCACATGAAAAACTGTTTTTT. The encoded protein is CASSQKTGAHEKLFF.